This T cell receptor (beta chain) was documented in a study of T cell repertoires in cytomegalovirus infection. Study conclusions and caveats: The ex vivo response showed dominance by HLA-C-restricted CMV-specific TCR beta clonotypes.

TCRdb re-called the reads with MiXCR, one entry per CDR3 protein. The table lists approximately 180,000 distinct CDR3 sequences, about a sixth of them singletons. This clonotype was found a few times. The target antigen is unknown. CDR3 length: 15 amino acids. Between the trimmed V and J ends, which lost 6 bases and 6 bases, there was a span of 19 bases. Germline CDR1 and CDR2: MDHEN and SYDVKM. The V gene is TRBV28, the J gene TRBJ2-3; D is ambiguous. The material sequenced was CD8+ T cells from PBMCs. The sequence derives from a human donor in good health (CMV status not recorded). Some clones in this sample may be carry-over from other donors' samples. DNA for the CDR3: TGTGCCAGCAGCGCAGACATGCCCCAGGTGGATACGCAGTATTTT. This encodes CASSADMPQVDTQYF.